This T cell receptor beta chain was documented in a study of blood T cell repertoires in COVID-19. Turning to the study itself: Spain, Italy and the United States supplied samples that represented acute and convalescent COVID-19.

From germline, CDR1 is SGHRS and CDR2 YFSETQ. Trimming removed 4 bases at V and 1 base at J, with 12 bases between. This CDR3 contains 14 residues. Sequencing used immunoSEQ multiplex PCR; TCRdb keeps in-frame clones, though not all of them. The sample lists about 180,000 clones, approximately 90% occurring once. V gene TRBV5-1 combines with J gene TRBJ2-7; D is uncertain. The receptor's source is a woman aged 70 to 79 with COVID-19, enrolled during active disease. The specimen was peripheral blood. Here the CDR3 DNA reads TGCGCCAGCAGCCTAACCTCCCGGTCCTACGAGCAGTACTTC. Protein sequence: CASSLTSRSYEQYF.